These T cell receptor beta chains were read from a single sample in a study of radiation and T cells in renal cell carcinoma. Profiling relied on immunoSEQ multiplex PCR, and the TCRdb table lists in-frame clones only, not all of them. The table shows some 150,000 clones, with around nine tenths occurring only once. The sequences come from blood, collected from a patient whose treatment included radiotherapy and nephrectomy. The source of these receptors is a woman between 50 and 59 years old with renal cell carcinoma. CDR3s include the opening cysteine and the closing phenylalanine or tryptophan. The order of the fields is J gene, D gene, clone size, V gene, CDR3 DNA, CDR3 protein. The D gene is left open where the match is weak. Size tells how often a clone was seen (once, few, many) or the class of an expanded clone, and some rows leave it out.

J: TRBJ1-1
D: NA
size: NA
V: TRBV27
DNA: TGTGCCAGCAGTCCCTCCGGGGGTGCTGAAGCTTTCTTT
CDR3: CASSPSGGAEAFF

J: TRBJ1-2
D: NA
size: NA
V: TRBV5-6
DNA: TGTGCCAGCAGCACAGCTTCTGAGGCCCTTTATGGCTACACCTTC
CDR3: CASSTASEALYGYTF

J: TRBJ2-1
D: NA
size: NA
V: TRBV4-1
DNA: TGCGCCAGCAGCCAATTAAATGAGCAGTTCTTC
CDR3: CASSQLNEQFF

J: TRBJ2-1
D: NA
size: NA
V: TRBV12-2
DNA: TGTGCAAGTCGCTTAGTGCCCGGACTAGCGGGAGTGGCTTGTTATGAGCAGTTCTTC
CDR3: CASRLVPGLAGVACYEQFF

J: TRBJ1-2
D: TRBD1
size: NA
V: TRBV28
DNA: TGTGCCAGCAGTTTTACAGGGGGCGCTAGTGGCTACACCTTC
CDR3: CASSFTGGASGYTF

J: TRBJ1-1
D: TRBD1
size: NA
V: TRBV29-1
DNA: TGCAGCGTGCGGACAGGGGGCGAGACTGAAGCTTTCTTT
CDR3: CSVRTGGETEAFF

J: TRBJ2-2
D: TRBD2
size: NA
V: TRBV28
DNA: TGTGCCAGCAGCTTGGGCCTTACTAGCGACACCGGGGAGCTGTTTTTT
CDR3: CASSLGLTSDTGELFF

J: TRBJ2-3
D: NA
size: NA
V: TRBV7-2
DNA: TGTGCCAGCAGCCACAACACCCACGGCACAGATACGCAGTATTTT
CDR3: CASSHNTHGTDTQYF

J: TRBJ2-7
D: NA
size: NA
V: TRBV6-1
DNA: TGTGCCAGCAGTGTTGGGACACGGACCTACGAGCAGTACTTC
CDR3: CASSVGTRTYEQYF

J: TRBJ2-2
D: NA
size: NA
V: TRBV11-2
DNA: TGTGCCAGCAGCTTCAGCGTAACCCTAAACACCGGGGAGCTGTTTTTT
CDR3: CASSFSVTLNTGELFF

J: TRBJ2-7
D: NA
size: NA
V: TRBV19
DNA: TGTGCCAGTAGACGGGCCCGCGGCGACTACGAGCAGTACTTC
CDR3: CASRRARGDYEQYF

J: TRBJ2-1
D: NA
size: NA
V: TRBV4-2
DNA: TGTGCCAGCAGCCAAGACCTGAGCTCCTACAATGAGCAGTTCTTC
CDR3: CASSQDLSSYNEQFF

J: TRBJ1-2
D: NA
size: NA
V: TRBV6-5
DNA: TGTGCCAGCAGTTACGGGGAAGGAGTGATCTATGGCTACACCTTC
CDR3: CASSYGEGVIYGYTF

J: TRBJ2-1
D: NA
size: NA
V: TRBV11-2
DNA: TGTGCCAGCAGATCAAACCCGGGCTCCTACAATGAGCAGTTCTTC
CDR3: CASRSNPGSYNEQFF

J: TRBJ2-1
D: NA
size: NA
V: TRBV5-1
DNA: TGCGCCAGCAGCTTGGGGGCCCGGAGTTCAGCTGAGCAGTTCTTC
CDR3: CASSLGARSSAEQFF

J: TRBJ1-5
D: NA
size: NA
V: TRBV7-2
DNA: TGTGCCAGCAGCCCGGAGGTGTCTAGCAATCAGCCCCAGCATTTT
CDR3: CASSPEVSSNQPQHF

J: TRBJ2-7
D: TRBD1
size: once
V: TRBV11-2
DNA: TGTGCCAGCAGCTCACGGGACAGGACCTTATACGAGCAGTACTTC
CDR3: CASSSRDRTLYEQYF

J: TRBJ1-2
D: TRBD1
size: NA
V: TRBV5-5
DNA: TGTGCCAGCAGCCTGGGACAGGCGGCCTATGGCTACACCTTC
CDR3: CASSLGQAAYGYTF

J: TRBJ2-1
D: NA
size: NA
V: TRBV7-2
DNA: TGTGCCAGCAGCTTAGCGCTAAATGGTGATCAGTTCTTC
CDR3: CASSLALNGDQFF

J: TRBJ2-7
D: NA
size: NA
V: TRBV18
DNA: TGTGCCAGCTCACCATTCCCAGGTACCCCCTACGAGCAGTACTTC
CDR3: CASSPFPGTPYEQYF

J: TRBJ1-2
D: TRBD1
size: NA
V: TRBV19
DNA: TGTGCCAGTACCTCTACAGGGGGCAGCTCTAACTATGGCTACACCTTC
CDR3: CASTSTGGSSNYGYTF

J: TRBJ1-1
D: NA
size: NA
V: TRBV5-1
DNA: TGCGCCAGCAGCTTGGCCCGGAGGGAGCCGAACACTGAAGCTTTCTTT
CDR3: CASSLARREPNTEAFF

J: TRBJ1-5
D: NA
size: NA
V: TRBV4-1
DNA: TGCGCCAGCAGCCTGGGTTTTTTGGTTAGCAATCAGCCCCAGCATTTT
CDR3: CASSLGFLVSNQPQHF

J: TRBJ2-4
D: TRBD1
size: once
V: TRBV6-5
DNA: TGTGCCAGCAGTTACTCGCCGATACAGGGGCACATTCAGTACTTC
CDR3: CASSYSPIQGHIQYF